The 5 T cell receptor beta chains listed next were all sequenced from one sample in a study of OX40 agonist ivuxolimab in advanced cancers. Assay used: immunoSEQ multiplex PCR; TCRdb lists only in-frame clones, some missing. The repertoire holds about 100,000 clones, with approximately 89% as singletons. This specimen consisted of CD4+ or CD8+ T cells sorted from blood, obtained in a trial of the OX40 agonist ivuxolimab. The origin of the receptors is an adult with an advanced solid tumor such as melanoma, head and neck, liver or kidney cancer.

The chain couples TRBV19 to TRBJ2-3, with D unresolved. The V gene's germline CDR1 is LNHDA and CDR2 SQIVND (reference sequence). The germline V and J ends were trimmed by 5 bases and 6 bases, with 15 bases remaining between them. This CDR3 comprises 14 residues. The CDR3 bases are TGTGCCAGTAGTGCCCGATATTTCCCGGATACGCAGTATTTT. This gives the protein CASSARYFPDTQYF.

This clone was detected a few times. The V gene is TRBV19, the J gene TRBJ1-2, with TRBD1 matching 9 bases. Unmatched junction bases numbered 4, after V lost 6 bases and J lost 2 bases. CDR1 is LNHDA, CDR2 SQIVND, per germline (reference sequence). The CDR3 runs 14 residues. CDR3 residues: CASSPGTGNYGYTF. Here the CDR3 DNA reads TGTGCCAGTAGCCCCGGGACAGGGAACTATGGCTACACCTTC.

The chain couples TRBV6-4 to TRBJ2-2; D might be TRBD2 (5 bases). V gave up 6 bases and J gave up 8 bases, with 10 bases separating them. The germline gives CDR1 MRHNA, CDR2 SNTAGT. This CDR3 region has 12 residues. In DNA form, the CDR3 reads TGTGCCAGCAGACGAGAGGGTGGGGAGCTGTTTTTT. Translated, it gives CASRREGGELFF.

This clone appeared once. The chain links TRBV6-5 to TRBJ1-1; TRBD1 matches at 8 bases. There are 15 residues in the CDR3. With 6 bases clipped from V and 1 base from J, the junction kept 7 bases outside the gene matches. CDR1 and CDR2 from the germline V gene are MNHEY and SVGAGI. The CDR3 sequence: CASRRTGGGNTEAFF. CDR3 DNA: TGTGCCAGCAGGCGTACAGGGGGAGGGAACACTGAAGCTTTCTTT.

V is TRBV11-1 and J is TRBJ2-7; D remains unclear. The germline V gene encodes CDR1 SGHAT and CDR2 FQDESV (reference sequence). With 5 bases removed from V and 3 bases from J, the gap between germline ends came to 20 bases. This CDR3 comprises 16 residues. The CDR3, as DNA: TGTGCCAGCAGCCCCGTCGCGCAAACCGCTGTCTACGAGCAGTACTTC. As protein: CASSPVAQTAVYEQYF.